The 8 T cell receptor beta chains below come from one sample, sequenced in a study of cytomegalovirus exposure and HLA in healthy donors. The PCR used 60 Vbeta and 13 Jbeta primers. Measured with immunoSEQ multiplex PCR; TCRdb has only the in-frame clones, and not every one. The sample includes about 160,000 clones, around nine tenths of them seen just once. The sequenced sample consisted of PBMCs. The receptors were gathered from a woman under 40 in good health and CMV-seronegative.

This chain joins TRBV7-8 and TRBJ2-5, with TRBD1 identical over 8 bases. V lost 0 bases to trimming and J lost 9 bases; unmatched junction nucleotides: 9. Germline CDR1 reads SGHVS; CDR2 reads FQNEAQ. The CDR3 totals 15 residues. DNA for the CDR3: TGTGCCAGCAGCTTAGCGGCAGGGGGCGGGTCGGCCCAGTACTTC. Amino acid sequence: CASSLAAGGGSAQYF.

In its sample, this clone was seen a few times. The rearrangement joins TRBV7-9 to TRBJ1-4, with D uncertain. CDR3 length equals 12 residues. Germline V gene data show CDR1 as SEHNR and CDR2 as FQNEAQ (reference sequence). The ends were cut back, 1 base at V and 8 bases at J, with 5 bases in the middle. The CDR3 nucleotides are TGTGCCAGCAGCTTAGTTGGCGAAAAACTGTTTTTT. Encoded protein: CASSLVGEKLFF. Looking up the rest from reference TRBV7-9 and TRBJ1-4 gives the full variable domain: DTGVSQNPRHKITKRGQNVTFRCDPISEHNRLYWYRQTLGQGPEFLTYFQNEAQLEKSRLLSDRFSAERPKGSFSTLEIQRTEQGDSAMYLCASSLVGEKLFFGSGTQLSVL.

The chain recombines TRBV5-1 with TRBJ1-1; 7 bases align to TRBD1. The CDR3 has 17 amino acids. Germline CDR1 reads SGHRS; CDR2 reads YFSETQ. V gave up 3 bases and J gave up 4 bases; unmatched junction bases: 15. CDR3 loop: CASSSRVGAGGSTEAFF. CDR3 DNA sequence: TGCGCCAGCAGCTCACGGGTAGGGGCAGGGGGGAGCACTGAAGCTTTCTTT.

The chain couples TRBV13 to TRBJ2-3; D is unresolved. V shed 1 base and J shed 3 bases, with 5 bases lying between them. Per the germline V gene, CDR1 is PRHDT and CDR2 is FYEKMQ (reference sequence). This CDR3 comprises 13 residues. The CDR3 region has the DNA TGTGCCAGCAGCTTAGAATCAACAGATACGCAGTATTTT. Amino acids: CASSLESTDTQYF.

The genes are TRBV19 and TRBJ2-5; perhaps TRBD2 as D (5 bases). The germline V and J ends were trimmed by 3 bases and 9 bases, with 17 bases remaining between them. CDR3 length equals 14 residues. The germline V gene encodes CDR1 LNHDA and CDR2 SQIVND (reference sequence). CDR3 sequence reads: CASSMGVGSPAQYF. The DNA of the CDR3 is TGTGCCAGTAGTATGGGAGTTGGTTCCCCAGCCCAGTACTTC.

The CDR3 DNA reads as TGTGCCAGCAGCTTAGGGGAGGGGAGCATTCAGTACTTC. Translating it yields CASSLGEGSIQYF. This chain connects TRBV7-9 to TRBJ2-4, with TRBD2 matching 7 bases. V shed 1 base, J shed 9 bases, and the junction held 3 bases outside the gene matches. Germline assignment: CDR1 SEHNR and CDR2 FQNEAQ (reference sequence). CDR3 length: 13 amino acids.

This chain uses TRBV7-7 with TRBJ1-4, with D perhaps matching TRBD1 (5 bases). CDR3 size: 15 residues. Trimming shortened V by 1 base and J by 5 bases, and 11 bases separated the two germline ends. Germline loops: CDR1 SSHAT, CDR2 FNYEAQ (reference sequence). CDR3 DNA sequence: TGTGCCAGCAGCTTAGGGGGGGGACCGAATGAAAAACTGTTTTTT. This gives the protein CASSLGGGPNEKLFF. Full variable domain (missing parts from reference TRBV7-7 and TRBJ1-4): GAGVSQSPRYKVTKRGQDVTLRCDPISSHATLYWYQQALGQGPEFLTYFNYEAQPDKSGLPSDRFSAERPEGSISTLTIQRTEQRDSAMYRCASSLGGGPNEKLFFGSGTQLSVL.

V gene TRBV18 combines with J gene TRBJ1-1; the D is unclear. Per germline, CDR1 KGHSH and CDR2 LQKENI. V was pared by 3 bases and J by 1 base, with 15 bases between. CDR3 size: 16 residues. CDR3 protein: CASSPSGLNQNTEAFF. DNA for the CDR3: TGTGCCAGCTCACCCTCTGGGCTCAACCAGAACACTGAAGCTTTCTTT.